Listed here is a single T cell receptor beta chain. No antigen is known for it. No base qualities exist here, and no much larger clone lies one base off it. TCRbeta CDR3 regions were amplified from genomic DNA by means of the immunoSEQ Assay, a bias-controlled multiplex PCR. From the authors' description of their analysis: Nucleated cell counts per sample were estimated from amplification of reference gene primers within the assay. To quantify the absolute abundance of each unique TCRbeta CDR3 rearrangement, sequence reads were collapsed and filtered. For each sample, productive Simpson clonality was calculated as the square root of Simpson's diversity index across productive rearrangements. The clones in this table, taken by TCRdb from immuneACCESS, are in-frame only. Not every clone is retained; where verified, under half of the shortfall comes from an unresolved V gene, and the cause of the rest is unknown. The V and J calls and clone size come from that table; D and trimming were worked out from the DNA. Here the sample has about 360,000 clones; more than 65% occur a single time. Of the sample, about 1% is held by the ten largest clones.

The collaborating institutions used their own protocols to collect whole blood in K2EDTA tubes. For TCRbeta analysis, collaborators shipped samples as frozen whole blood, isolated PBMCs, or DNA extracted from either of those sample types. This entry comes from a study of blood T cell repertoires in COVID-19 (dated by TCRdb to about 2020). Broadly, across the study: The collaborator samples originated in the United States, Italy and Spain and spanned the acute and convalescent phases of COVID-19. Where available, HLA class I and class II types were taken from metadata supplied by the sample provider and were not determined by assay-based typing. The prospective study material was composed of cDNA or gDNA derived from T cells, B-cell-depleted T cells, or PBMCs. Deeply sampled blood TCRbeta repertoires from subjects exposed to, actively infected with, or recovered from COVID-19 were included in the dataset. A freely available public database, intended as a resource for researchers studying the immune response to SARS-CoV-2, is where the repertoires were released. Sample metadata almost always included a de-identified subject ID, COVID-19 status, age in years and sex. Samples came from the ongoing ImmuneRACE study (first 160 participants) plus 1,254 subjects from 6 global collaborators. General study outcomes and caveats: The amount of clinical and demographic metadata varied by source and participant and was provided uncurated.

The TCR comes from a human donor with acute or convalescent COVID-19. The donor label of this sample is uncertain. The sequencing input was peripheral blood.

The nucleotides read TGTGCCTGGAGTCCACTAACAATGACGGTCAATGAGCAGTTCTTC. Its protein reads: CAWSPLTMTVNEQFF. The chain employs TRBV30 and TRBJ2-1, with the D gene not confidently named. Relative to germline, V is 2 bases shorter and J is 6 bases shorter, with 17 bases between their ends. Reading from cysteine to phenylalanine, the CDR3 counts 15 amino acids. Left in the record is the CDR3 DNA by itself, 45 bases read in frame from the first base. Based on the germline V gene (reference sequence), the CDR1 and CDR2 sequences are GTSNPN and SVGIG.